This TCR beta chain was identified in a study of blood T cell repertoires in COVID-19. Turning to the study itself: Italy, Spain and the United States were the sources of the convalescent and acute COVID-19 samples. PBMCs, B-cell-depleted T cells, or T cells provided the cDNA or gDNA that made up the material.

Source study methods: Amplifying reference gene primers gave estimates of nucleated cell counts. Using immunoSEQ multiplex PCR, the repertoire was profiled, and TCRdb retains in-frame clones only, with some absent. The V and J calls and clone size are taken from that table; D and trimming were inferred from the DNA. This repertoire shows 85,000 to 120,000 clones, 87% found once; its top ten account for more than 4.5%. V lost 7 bases, J lost 3 bases, and 10 bases stayed unmatched. In germline, CDR1 is MGHDK, CDR2 SYGVNS. This CDR3 comprises 15 residues. This chain uses TRBV25-1 with TRBJ2-7; 9 nucleotides match TRBD2. The source of this sequence is a woman between 45 and 60 years old with COVID-19, enrolled during active disease. Sequenced: peripheral blood. CDR3 DNA sequence: TGTGCCAGCAAACCCGACAGCGGGGGGTACTACGAGCAGTACTTC. This translates into CASKPDSGGYYEQYF.